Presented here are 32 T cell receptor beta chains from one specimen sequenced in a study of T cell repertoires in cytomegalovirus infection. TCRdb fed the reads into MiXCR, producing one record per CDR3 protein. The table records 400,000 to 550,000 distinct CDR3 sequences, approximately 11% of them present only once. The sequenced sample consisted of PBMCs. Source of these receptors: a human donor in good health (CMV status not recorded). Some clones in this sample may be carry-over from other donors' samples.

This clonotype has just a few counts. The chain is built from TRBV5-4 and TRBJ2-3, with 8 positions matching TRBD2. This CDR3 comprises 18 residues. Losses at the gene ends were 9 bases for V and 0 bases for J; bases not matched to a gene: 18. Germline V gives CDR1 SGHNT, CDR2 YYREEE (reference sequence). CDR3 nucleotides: TGTGCCACCAAGACTAGCGTTATCGAACCTATCAGCACAGATACGCAGTATTTT. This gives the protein CATKTSVIEPISTDTQYF.

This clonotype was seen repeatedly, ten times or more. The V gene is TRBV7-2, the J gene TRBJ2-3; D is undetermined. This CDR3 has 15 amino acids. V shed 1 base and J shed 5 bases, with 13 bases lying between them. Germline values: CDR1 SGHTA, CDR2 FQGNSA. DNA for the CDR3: TGTGCCAGCAGCTTAGAACTCCTCCGTCTAGATACGCAGTATTTT. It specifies CASSLELLRLDTQYF.

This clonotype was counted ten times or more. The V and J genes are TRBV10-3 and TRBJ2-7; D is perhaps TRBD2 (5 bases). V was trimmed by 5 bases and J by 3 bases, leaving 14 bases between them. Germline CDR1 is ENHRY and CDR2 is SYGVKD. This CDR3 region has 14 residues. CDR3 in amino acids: CAISSDSTFYEQYF. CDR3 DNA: TGTGCCATCAGTTCGGACTCGACGTTCTACGAGCAGTACTTC.

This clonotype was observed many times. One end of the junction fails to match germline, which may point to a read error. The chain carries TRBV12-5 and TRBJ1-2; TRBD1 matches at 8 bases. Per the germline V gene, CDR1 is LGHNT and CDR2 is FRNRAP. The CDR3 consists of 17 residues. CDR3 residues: CASGLAITGGQSYGYTF. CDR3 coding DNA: TGTGCTAGTGGCTTGGCTATAACAGGGGGTCAGAGCTATGGCTACACCTTC.

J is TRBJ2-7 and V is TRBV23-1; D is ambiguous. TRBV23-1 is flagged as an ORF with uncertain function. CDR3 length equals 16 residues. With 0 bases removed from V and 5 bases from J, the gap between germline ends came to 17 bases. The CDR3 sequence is CASSQSHWNRFHEQYF. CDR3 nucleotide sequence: TGCGCCAGCAGTCAATCGCATTGGAACAGATTTCACGAGCAGTACTTC.

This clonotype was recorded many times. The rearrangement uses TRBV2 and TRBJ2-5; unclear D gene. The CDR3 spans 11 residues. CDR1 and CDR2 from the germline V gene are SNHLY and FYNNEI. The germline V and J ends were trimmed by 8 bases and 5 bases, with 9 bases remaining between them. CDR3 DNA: TGTGCCAGCCTGAGGTGGGAGACCCAGTACTTC. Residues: CASLRWETQYF.

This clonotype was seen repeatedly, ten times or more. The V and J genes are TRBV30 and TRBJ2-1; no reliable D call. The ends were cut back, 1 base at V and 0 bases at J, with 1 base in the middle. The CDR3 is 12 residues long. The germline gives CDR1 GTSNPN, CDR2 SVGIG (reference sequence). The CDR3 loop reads CAWSASYNEQFF. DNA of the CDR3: TGTGCCTGGAGTGCCTCCTACAATGAGCAGTTCTTC.

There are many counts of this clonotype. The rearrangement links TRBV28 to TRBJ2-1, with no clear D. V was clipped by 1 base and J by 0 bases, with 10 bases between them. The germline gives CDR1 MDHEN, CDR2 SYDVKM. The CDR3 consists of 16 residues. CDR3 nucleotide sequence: TGTGCCAGCAGTTTATCGGGCCGGGTCTCCTACAATGAGCAGTTCTTC. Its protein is CASSLSGRVSYNEQFF.

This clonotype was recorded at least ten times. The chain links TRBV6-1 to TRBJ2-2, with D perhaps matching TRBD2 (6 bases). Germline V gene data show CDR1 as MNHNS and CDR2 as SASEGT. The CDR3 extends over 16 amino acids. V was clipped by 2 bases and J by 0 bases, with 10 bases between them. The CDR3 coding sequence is TGTGCCAGCAGTGAATGGGAGGACGCGAACACCGGGGAGCTGTTTTTT. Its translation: CASSEWEDANTGELFF.

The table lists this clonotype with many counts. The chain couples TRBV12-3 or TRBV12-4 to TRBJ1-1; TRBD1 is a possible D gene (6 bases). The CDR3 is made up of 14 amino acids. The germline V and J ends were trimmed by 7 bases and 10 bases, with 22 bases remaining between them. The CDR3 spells CASIRQGSGVGAFF. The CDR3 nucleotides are TGTGCCAGCATTCGGCAGGGGAGCGGGGTGGGAGCTTTCTTT.

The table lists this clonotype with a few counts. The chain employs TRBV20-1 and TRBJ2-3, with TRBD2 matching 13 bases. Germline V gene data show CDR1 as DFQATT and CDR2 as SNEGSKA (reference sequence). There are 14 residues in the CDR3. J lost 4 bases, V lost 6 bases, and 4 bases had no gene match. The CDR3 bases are TGCAGTGCCACGACTAGCGGGGGGCCAGATACGCAGTATTTT. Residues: CSATTSGGPDTQYF.

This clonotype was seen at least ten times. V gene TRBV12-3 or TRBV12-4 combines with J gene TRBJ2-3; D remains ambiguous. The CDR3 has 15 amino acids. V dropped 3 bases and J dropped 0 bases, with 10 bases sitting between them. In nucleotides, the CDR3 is TGTGCCAGCAGTTTGTCTCCTACTAGCACAGATACGCAGTATTTT. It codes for CASSLSPTSTDTQYF.

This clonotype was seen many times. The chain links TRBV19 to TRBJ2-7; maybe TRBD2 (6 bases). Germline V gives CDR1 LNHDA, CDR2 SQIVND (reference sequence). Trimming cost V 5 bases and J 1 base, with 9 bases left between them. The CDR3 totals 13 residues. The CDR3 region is CASSPDYSYEQYF. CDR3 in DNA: TGTGCCAGTAGTCCGGACTATTCCTACGAGCAGTACTTC.

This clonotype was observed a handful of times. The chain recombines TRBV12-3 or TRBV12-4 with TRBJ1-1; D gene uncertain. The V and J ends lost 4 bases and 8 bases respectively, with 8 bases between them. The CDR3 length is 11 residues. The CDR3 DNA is TGTGCCAGCAGTTCGGGATTGGAAGCTTTCTTT. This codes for CASSSGLEAFF.

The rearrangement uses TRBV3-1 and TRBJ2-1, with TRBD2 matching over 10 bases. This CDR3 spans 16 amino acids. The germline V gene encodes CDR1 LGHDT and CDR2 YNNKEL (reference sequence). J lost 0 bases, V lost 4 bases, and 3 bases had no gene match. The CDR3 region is CASSRASGSSYNEQFF. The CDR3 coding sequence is TGTGCCAGCAGCCGAGCTAGCGGGAGCTCCTACAATGAGCAGTTCTTC.

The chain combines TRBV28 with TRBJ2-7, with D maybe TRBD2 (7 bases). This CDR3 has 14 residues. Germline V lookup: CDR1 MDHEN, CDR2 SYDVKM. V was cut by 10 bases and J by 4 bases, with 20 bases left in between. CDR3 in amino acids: CATQGGGAAYEQYF. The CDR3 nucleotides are TGTGCCACCCAAGGGGGAGGGGCGGCATACGAGCAGTACTTC.

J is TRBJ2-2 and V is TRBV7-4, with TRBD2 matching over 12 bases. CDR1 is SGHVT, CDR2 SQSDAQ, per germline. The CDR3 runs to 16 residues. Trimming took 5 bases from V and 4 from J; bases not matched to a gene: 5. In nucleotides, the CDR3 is TGTGCCAGCAGCACACCGGGACTAGCGGGCACCGGGGAGCTGTTTTTT. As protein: CASSTPGLAGTGELFF.

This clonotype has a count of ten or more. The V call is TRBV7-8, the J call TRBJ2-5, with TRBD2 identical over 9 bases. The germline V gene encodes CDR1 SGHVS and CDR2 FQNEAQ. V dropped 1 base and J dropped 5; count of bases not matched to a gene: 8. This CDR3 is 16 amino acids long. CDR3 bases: TGTGCCAGCAGCTTAGAGTCGACTAGCGGAGGGGAGACCCAGTACTTC. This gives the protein CASSLESTSGGETQYF.

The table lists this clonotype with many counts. CDR3 in amino acids: CASSFDSYGYTF. The CDR3 nucleotides read TGTGCCAGCAGCTTCGACAGCTATGGCTACACCTTC. V and J are TRBV5-5 and TRBJ1-2; D possibly corresponds to TRBD1 (5 bases). V shed 2 bases and J shed 4 bases, with 6 bases lying between them. The CDR3 is 12 residues long. CDR1 and CDR2 from the germline V gene are SGHKS and YYEKEE (reference sequence).

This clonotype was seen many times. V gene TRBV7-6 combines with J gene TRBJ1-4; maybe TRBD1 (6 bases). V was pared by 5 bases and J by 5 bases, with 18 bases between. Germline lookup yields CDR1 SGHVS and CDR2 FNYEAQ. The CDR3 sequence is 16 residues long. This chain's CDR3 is CASSPSLRGGNEKLFF. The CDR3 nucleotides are TGTGCCAGCAGCCCCTCCCTCAGGGGAGGGAATGAAAAACTGTTTTTT.

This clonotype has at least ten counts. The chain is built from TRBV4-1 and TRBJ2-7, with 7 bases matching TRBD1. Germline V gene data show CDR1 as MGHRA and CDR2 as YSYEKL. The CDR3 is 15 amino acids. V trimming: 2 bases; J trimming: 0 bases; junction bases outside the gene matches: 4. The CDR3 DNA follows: TGCGCCAGCAGCCAAAGACAGGGTAGCTCCTACGAGCAGTACTTC. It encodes CASSQRQGSSYEQYF.

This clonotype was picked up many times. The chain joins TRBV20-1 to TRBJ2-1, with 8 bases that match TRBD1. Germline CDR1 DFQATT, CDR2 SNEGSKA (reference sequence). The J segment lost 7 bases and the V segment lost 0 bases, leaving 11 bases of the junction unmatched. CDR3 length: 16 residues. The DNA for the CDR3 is TGCAGTGCTAGAGATGGTGGACAGGGTGGAATTAATGAGCAGTTCTTC. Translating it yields CSARDGGQGGINEQFF.

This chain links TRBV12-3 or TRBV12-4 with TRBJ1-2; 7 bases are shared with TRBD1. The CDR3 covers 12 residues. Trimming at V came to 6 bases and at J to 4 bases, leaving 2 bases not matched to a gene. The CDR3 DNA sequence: TGTGCCAGCAGGGGACAGTTCTATGGCTACACCTTC. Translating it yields CASRGQFYGYTF.

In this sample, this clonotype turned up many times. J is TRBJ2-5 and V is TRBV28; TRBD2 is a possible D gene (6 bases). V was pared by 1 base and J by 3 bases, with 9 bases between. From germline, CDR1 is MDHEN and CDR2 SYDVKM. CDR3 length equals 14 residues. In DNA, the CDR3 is TGTGCCAGCAGTTTATTCCGGACTAAAGAGACCCAGTACTTC. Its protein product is CASSLFRTKETQYF.

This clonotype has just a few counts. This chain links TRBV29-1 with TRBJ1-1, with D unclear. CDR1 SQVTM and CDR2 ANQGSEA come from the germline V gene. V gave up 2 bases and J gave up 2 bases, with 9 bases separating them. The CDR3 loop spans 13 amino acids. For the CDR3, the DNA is TGCAGCGTTGAACCGGAGTATAACACTGAAGCTTTCTTT. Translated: CSVEPEYNTEAFF. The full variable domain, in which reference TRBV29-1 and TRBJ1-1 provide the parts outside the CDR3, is SAVISQKPSRDICQRGTSLTIQCQVDSQVTMMFWYRQQPGQSLTLIATANQGSEATYESGFVIDKFPISRPNLTFSTLTVSNMSPEDSSIYLCSVEPEYNTEAFFGQGTRLTVV.

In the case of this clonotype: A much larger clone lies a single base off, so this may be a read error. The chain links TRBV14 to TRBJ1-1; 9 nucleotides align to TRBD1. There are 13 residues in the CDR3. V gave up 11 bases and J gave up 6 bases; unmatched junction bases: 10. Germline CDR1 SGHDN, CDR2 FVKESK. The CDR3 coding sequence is TGTGCCGGCAACCGGGACAGGGTGTCTGAAGCTTTCTTT. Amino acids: CAGNRDRVSEAFF.

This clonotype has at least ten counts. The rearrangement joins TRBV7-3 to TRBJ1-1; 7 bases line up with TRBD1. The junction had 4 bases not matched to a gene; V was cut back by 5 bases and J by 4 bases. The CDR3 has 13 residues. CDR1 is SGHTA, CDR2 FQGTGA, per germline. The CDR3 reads CASSPYRGTEAFF. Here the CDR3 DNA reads TGTGCCAGCAGCCCATACAGGGGCACTGAAGCTTTCTTT.

The CDR3 is CAITSDRGSSYEQYF. In nucleotides, the CDR3 is TGTGCCATCACCTCGGACAGGGGAAGCTCCTACGAGCAGTACTTC. This chain joins TRBV10-3 and TRBJ2-7; 9 bases align to TRBD1. This CDR3 is 15 amino acids long. V shed 7 bases and J 0 bases; nucleotides not matched to a gene: 7. CDR1 ENHRY and CDR2 SYGVKD come from the germline V gene.

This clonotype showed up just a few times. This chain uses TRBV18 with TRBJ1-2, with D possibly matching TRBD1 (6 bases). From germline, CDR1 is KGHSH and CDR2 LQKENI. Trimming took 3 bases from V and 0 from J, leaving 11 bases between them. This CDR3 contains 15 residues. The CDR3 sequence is CASSPGQTANYGYTF. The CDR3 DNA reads TGTGCCAGCTCACCCGGACAGACAGCTAACTATGGCTACACCTTC. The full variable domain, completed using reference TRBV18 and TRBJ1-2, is NAGVMQNPRHLVRRRGQEARLRCSPMKGHSHVYWYRQLPEEGLKFMVYLQKENIIDESGMPKERFSAEFPKEGPSILRIQQVVRGDSAAYFCASSPGQTANYGYTFGSGTRLTVV.

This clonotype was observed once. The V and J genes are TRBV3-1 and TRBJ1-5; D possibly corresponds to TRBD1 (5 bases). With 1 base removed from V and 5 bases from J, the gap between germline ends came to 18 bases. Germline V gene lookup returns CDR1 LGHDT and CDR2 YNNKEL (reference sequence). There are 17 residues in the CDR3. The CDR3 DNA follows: TGTGCCAGCAGCCAAGCGGGGGTCGAGGGCCTGGATCAGCCCCAGCATTTT. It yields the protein CASSQAGVEGLDQPQHF.

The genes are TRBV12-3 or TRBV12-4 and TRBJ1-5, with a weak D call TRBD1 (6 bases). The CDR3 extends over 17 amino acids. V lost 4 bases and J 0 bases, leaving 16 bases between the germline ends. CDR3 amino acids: CASSSQWTVDSNQPQHF. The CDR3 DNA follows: TGTGCCAGCAGTTCCCAATGGACAGTCGATAGCAATCAGCCCCAGCATTTT.

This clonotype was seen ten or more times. The CDR3 region is CASREPRGGYTF. The CDR3 DNA sequence: TGTGCCAGCAGGGAGCCTCGGGGTGGCTACACCTTC. The chain couples TRBV6-1 to TRBJ1-2, with D unclear. V shed 6 bases and J shed 7 bases, with 12 bases lying between them. This CDR3 has 12 residues. Germline-derived CDR1 and CDR2 are MNHNS and SASEGT.